A selection of T cell receptor beta chains follows, all from one sample in a study of cytomegalovirus exposure and HLA in healthy donors. Repertoires were generated with immunoSEQ multiplex PCR, while TCRdb's copy carries only in-frame clones and drops some. The sample lists around 91,000 clones, over 65% occurring once. The source material was PBMCs. Receptors were obtained from a woman in her thirties or forties in good health and CMV-seropositive. Both conserved end residues are part of each CDR3. A D gene is named only where the DNA matches it firmly. Clone size is given for some rows only: seen once, a few or many times, or a class if the clone is expanded.

j_gene,abundance,d_gene,v_gene,CDR3aa,CDR3nt
TRBJ2-2,NA,NA,TRBV7-9,CASSLERETGELFF,TGTGCCAGCAGCTTAGAGAGGGAGACCGGGGAGCTGTTTTTT
TRBJ1-4,few,NA,TRBV6-1,CASRARQDNEKLFF,TGTGCCAGCAGAGCTAGACAGGATAATGAAAAACTGTTTTTT
TRBJ2-7,NA,NA,TRBV7-9,CASSHMGLDSYEQYF,TGTGCCAGCAGCCATATGGGGCTAGACTCCTACGAGCAGTACTTC
TRBJ2-3,NA,NA,TRBV29-1,CSVDVSPNTQYF,TGCAGCGTTGATGTGAGCCCTAATACGCAGTATTTT
TRBJ1-2,once,TRBD1,TRBV6-1,CASSEWWGLRQGKKNYGYTF,TGTGCCAGCAGTGAATGGTGGGGCCTTAGACAGGGTAAGAAGAACTATGGCTACACCTTC
TRBJ2-3,once,NA,TRBV11-2,CASSPIGGPSTDTQYF,TGTGCCAGCAGCCCAATAGGAGGACCGAGCACAGATACGCAGTATTTT
TRBJ2-1,NA,TRBD2,TRBV9,CASSPTSGENNEQFF,TGTGCCAGCAGTCCTACTAGCGGGGAAAACAATGAGCAGTTCTTC
TRBJ1-2,NA,TRBD1,TRBV7-3,CASSPGQGNYGYTF,TGTGCCAGCAGCCCGGGACAGGGGAACTATGGCTACACCTTC
TRBJ2-1,NA,TRBD2,TRBV25-1,CASSLSGSDDEQFF,TGTGCCAGCAGCCTTAGCGGGAGTGACGATGAGCAGTTCTTC
TRBJ2-7,NA,NA,TRBV18,CASSPPKGASYEQYF,TGTGCCAGCTCACCACCAAAAGGGGCTTCCTACGAGCAGTACTTC
TRBJ1-1,NA,NA,TRBV11-2,CASSSNREWTGDTEAFF,TGTGCCAGCAGCTCAAATCGGGAATGGACCGGCGACACTGAAGCTTTCTTT
TRBJ1-5,NA,NA,TRBV5-6,CASSSLRDGRGFDQPQHF,TGTGCCAGCAGCAGTCTCCGGGACGGCAGGGGATTCGATCAGCCCCAGCATTTT
TRBJ2-1,NA,TRBD2,TRBV29-1,CSVERTSGLDEQFF,TGCAGCGTTGAAAGGACTAGCGGGCTCGATGAGCAGTTCTTC
TRBJ1-6,once,TRBD1,TRBV4-2,CASSRSSGTRGRLNSPLHF,TGTGCCAGCAGCCGATCTTCTGGCACCAGGGGGCGCTTGAATTCACCCCTCCACTTT
TRBJ2-1,NA,TRBD2,TRBV7-2,CASSAYSGNNNEQFF,TGTGCCAGCAGCGCCTATAGCGGGAATAACAATGAGCAGTTCTTC
TRBJ2-5,NA,TRBD2,TRBV5-4,CASSFRDYTRETQYF,TGTGCCAGCAGCTTCCGGGACTATACTCGTGAGACCCAGTACTTC
TRBJ1-1,NA,NA,TRBV6-1,CASWGTREAFF,TGTGCCAGCTGGGGGACACGTGAAGCTTTCTTT
TRBJ2-1,NA,TRBD2,TRBV5-6,CASSSGLAVPSLRTQFF,TGTGCCAGCAGCTCCGGACTAGCGGTCCCCTCCCTTCGGACGCAGTTCTTC
TRBJ1-4,NA,TRBD1,TRBV7-2,CASSRQGGEKLFF,TGTGCCAGCAGCCGACAGGGAGGTGAAAAACTGTTTTTT
TRBJ2-7,NA,TRBD1,TRBV7-2,CASSPYGQEHYEQYF,TGTGCCAGCAGCCCCTACGGACAGGAGCACTACGAGCAGTACTTC
TRBJ1-4,NA,NA,TRBV7-2,CASSFTFLSEKLFF,TGTGCCAGCAGCTTCACTTTCCTAAGTGAAAAACTGTTTTTT
TRBJ1-2,NA,TRBD1,TRBV19,CASSIAGQGYGYTF,TGTGCCAGTAGTATAGCAGGACAGGGCTATGGCTACACCTTC
TRBJ2-3,NA,TRBD2,TRBV5-5,CASSFVAGGPPDTQYF,TGTGCCAGCAGCTTCGTGGCGGGAGGGCCACCAGATACGCAGTATTTT